A selection of T cell receptor beta chains follows, all from one sample in a study of yellow fever vaccine responses in identical twins. TCRdb re-analysed the RT-PCR reads in MiXCR, keeping a single row per CDR3 protein. The sample records 35,000 or so distinct CDR3 sequences, roughly 60% being singletons. The material sequenced was T cells from blood (PBMCs), unsorted or a sorted subset (not recorded which), taken before or after yellow fever vaccination (not recorded which). The receptors stem from a woman between 18 and 29 years old who received the yellow fever vaccine. The CDR3 runs from the conserved cysteine through the conserved F or W. Each record gives: V gene, J gene, CDR3 protein.

TRBV28	TRBJ2-4	CASSRMGNIQYF
TRBV29-1	TRBJ2-3	CSVRPGGVITDTQYF
TRBV28	TRBJ2-5	CASSLGLAGSQETQYF
TRBV7-3	TRBJ2-1	CASSLIAGAGDYNEQFF
TRBV4-1	TRBJ2-3	CASSQEGIRATDTQYF
TRBV7-9	TRBJ2-7	CAIQGQHYEQYF
TRBV11-2	TRBJ2-1	CASSGRGGNEQFF
TRBV29-1	TRBJ2-3	CSVEPRLEVGDTQYF
TRBV11-3	TRBJ2-1	CASSFRLAGQYNEQFF
TRBV2	TRBJ2-1	CASKTNEQFF
TRBV5-1	TRBJ2-1	CASSYGQVGEQFF
TRBV12-3/TRBV12-4	TRBJ2-7	CTSSGPPRSYEQYF
TRBV4-1	TRBJ1-5	CASSQVAAGPQHF
TRBV11-2	TRBJ1-6	CASSPKGGGNSPLHF
TRBV29-1	TRBJ2-5	CSVDRGETQETQYF
TRBV9	TRBJ1-6	CASSVGQGNSPLHF
TRBV10-1	TRBJ1-2	CASSELLPMNYGYTF
TRBV13	TRBJ2-2	CASMGDRTNTGELFF
TRBV27	TRBJ1-5	CASSLGGPAQPQHF
TRBV11-2	TRBJ2-3	CASSPSGVGTDTQYF
TRBV10-3	TRBJ1-6	CASRGQGDSPLHF
TRBV12-3/TRBV12-4	TRBJ1-5	CASSFAPLSGNQPQHF
TRBV15	TRBJ1-1	CATSSRTEAFF
TRBV29-1	TRBJ1-1	CSVEDLLRGAEAFF
TRBV27	TRBJ2-5	CASSLRGYGRETQYF
TRBV7-2	TRBJ2-1	CASSLERLNEQFF
TRBV5-1	TRBJ2-4	CASRDFSGVDIQYF
TRBV4-1	TRBJ2-2	CASSQPGTGGTVELFF
TRBV2	TRBJ1-1	CASSSLGGTEAFF
TRBV29-1	TRBJ1-1	CSVLTAYEAFF
TRBV10-1	TRBJ2-1	CASSESTAGMDEQFF
TRBV4-2	TRBJ2-1	CARSQVLAGGNYNEQFF
TRBV10-3	TRBJ1-2	CAINRNDRDGYTF
TRBV19	TRBJ2-1	CASSVQGFDEQFF
TRBV2	TRBJ2-7	CASSKAYEQYF